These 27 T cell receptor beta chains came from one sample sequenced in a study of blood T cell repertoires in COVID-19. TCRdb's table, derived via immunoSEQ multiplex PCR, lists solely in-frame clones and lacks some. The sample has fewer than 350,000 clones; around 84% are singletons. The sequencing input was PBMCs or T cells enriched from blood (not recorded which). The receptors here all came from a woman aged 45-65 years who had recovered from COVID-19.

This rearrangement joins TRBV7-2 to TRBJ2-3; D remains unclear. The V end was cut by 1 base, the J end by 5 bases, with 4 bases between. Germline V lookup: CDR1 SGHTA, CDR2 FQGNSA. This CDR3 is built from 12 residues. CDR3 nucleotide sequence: TGTGCCAGCAGCTTAGATATAGATACGCAGTATTTT. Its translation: CASSLDIDTQYF.

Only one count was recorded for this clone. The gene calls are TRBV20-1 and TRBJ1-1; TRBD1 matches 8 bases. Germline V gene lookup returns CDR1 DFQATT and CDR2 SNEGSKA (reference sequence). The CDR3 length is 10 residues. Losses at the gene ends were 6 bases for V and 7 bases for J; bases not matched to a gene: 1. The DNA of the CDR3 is TGCAGTGCCGACAGGGGTGAAGCTTTCTTT. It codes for CSADRGEAFF.

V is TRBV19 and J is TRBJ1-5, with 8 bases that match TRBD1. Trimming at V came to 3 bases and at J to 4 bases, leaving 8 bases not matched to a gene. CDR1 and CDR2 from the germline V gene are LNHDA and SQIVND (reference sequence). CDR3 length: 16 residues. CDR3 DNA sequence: TGTGCCAGTAGTATCATACCGGGACAGGCTAATCAGCCCCAGCATTTT. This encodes CASSIIPGQANQPQHF.

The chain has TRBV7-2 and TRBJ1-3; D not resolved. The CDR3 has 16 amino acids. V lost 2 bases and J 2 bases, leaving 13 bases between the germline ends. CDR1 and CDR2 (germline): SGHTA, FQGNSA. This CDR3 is CASSLSISGTGNTIYF. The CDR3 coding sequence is TGTGCCAGCAGCTTATCTATCTCCGGGACTGGAAACACCATATATTTT.

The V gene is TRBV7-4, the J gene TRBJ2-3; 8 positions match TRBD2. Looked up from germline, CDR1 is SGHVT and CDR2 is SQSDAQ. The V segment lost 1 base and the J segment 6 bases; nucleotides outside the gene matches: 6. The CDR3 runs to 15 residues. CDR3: CASSLEREGHDTQYF. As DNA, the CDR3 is TGTGCCAGCAGCTTAGAACGGGAGGGCCATGATACGCAGTATTTT.

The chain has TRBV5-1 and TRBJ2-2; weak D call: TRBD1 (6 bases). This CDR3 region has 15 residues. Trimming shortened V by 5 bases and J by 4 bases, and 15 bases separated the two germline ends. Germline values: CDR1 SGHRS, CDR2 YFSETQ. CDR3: CASSSGVAGTGELFF. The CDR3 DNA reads TGCGCCAGCAGTTCAGGGGTTGCGGGCACCGGGGAGCTGTTTTTT.

The CDR3 is CASSLATGGESGGYTF. CDR3 nucleotide sequence: TGTGCCAGCAGCTTAGCGACAGGGGGTGAATCTGGTGGCTACACCTTC. The chain has TRBV7-8 and TRBJ1-2, with 9 positions matching TRBD1. The V gene end was trimmed by 0 bases and the J gene end by 7 bases; junction bases not matched to a gene: 9. Germline lookup yields CDR1 SGHVS and CDR2 FQNEAQ. This CDR3 is 16 amino acids long.

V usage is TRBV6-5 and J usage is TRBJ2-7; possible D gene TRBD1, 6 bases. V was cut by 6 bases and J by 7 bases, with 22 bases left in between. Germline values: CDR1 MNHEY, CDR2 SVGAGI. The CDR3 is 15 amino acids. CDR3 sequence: CASRPQPNRELEQYF. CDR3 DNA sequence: TGTGCCAGCAGACCCCAACCCAACAGGGAACTGGAGCAGTACTTC.

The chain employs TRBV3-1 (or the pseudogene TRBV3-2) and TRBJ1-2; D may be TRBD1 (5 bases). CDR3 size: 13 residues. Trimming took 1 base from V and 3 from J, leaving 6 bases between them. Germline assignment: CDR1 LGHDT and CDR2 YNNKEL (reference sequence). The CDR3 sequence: CASSQATDYGYTF. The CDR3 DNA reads TGTGCCAGCAGCCAAGCGACAGACTATGGCTACACCTTC.

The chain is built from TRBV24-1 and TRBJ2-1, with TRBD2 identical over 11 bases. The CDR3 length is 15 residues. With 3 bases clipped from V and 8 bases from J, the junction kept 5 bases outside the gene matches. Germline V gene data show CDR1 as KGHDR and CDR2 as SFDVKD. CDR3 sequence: CATSDRLAGQDEQFF. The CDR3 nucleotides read TGTGCCACCAGTGATAGACTAGCGGGGCAGGATGAGCAGTTCTTC.

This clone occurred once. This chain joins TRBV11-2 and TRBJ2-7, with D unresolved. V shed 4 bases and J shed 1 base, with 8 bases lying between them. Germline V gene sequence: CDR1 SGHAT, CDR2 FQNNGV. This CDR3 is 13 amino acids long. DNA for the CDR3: TGTGCCAGCAGCTCGGAGTTTTCCTACGAGCAGTACTTC. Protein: CASSSEFSYEQYF.

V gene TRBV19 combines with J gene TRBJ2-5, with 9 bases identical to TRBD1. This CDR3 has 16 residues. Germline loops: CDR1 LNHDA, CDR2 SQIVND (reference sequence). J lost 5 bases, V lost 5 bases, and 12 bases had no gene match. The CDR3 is CASSANRGLEGETQYF. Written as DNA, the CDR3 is TGTGCCAGTAGTGCCAACAGGGGGCTGGAAGGGGAGACCCAGTACTTC.

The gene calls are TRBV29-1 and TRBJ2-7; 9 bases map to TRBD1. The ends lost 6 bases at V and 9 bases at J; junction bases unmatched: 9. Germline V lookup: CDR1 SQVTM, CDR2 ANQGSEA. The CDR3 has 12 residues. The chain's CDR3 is CSVDGQGPGQYF. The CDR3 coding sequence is TGCAGCGTGGACGGACAGGGGCCAGGGCAGTACTTC.

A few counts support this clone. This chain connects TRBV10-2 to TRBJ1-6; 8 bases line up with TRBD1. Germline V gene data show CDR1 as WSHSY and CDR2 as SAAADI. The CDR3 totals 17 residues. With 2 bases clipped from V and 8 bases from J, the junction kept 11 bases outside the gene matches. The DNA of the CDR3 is TGCGCCAGCAGTGAGATTTCAGGGGGCGCCGGGCATTCACCCCTCCACTTT. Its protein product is CASSEISGGAGHSPLHF.

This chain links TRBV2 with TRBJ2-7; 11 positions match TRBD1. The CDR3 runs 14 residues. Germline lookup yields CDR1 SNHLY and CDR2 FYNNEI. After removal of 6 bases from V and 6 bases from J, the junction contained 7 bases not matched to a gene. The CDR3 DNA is TGTGCCAGCAGCGGACAGGGGGCGTCAGCCGAGCAGTACTTC. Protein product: CASSGQGASAEQYF.

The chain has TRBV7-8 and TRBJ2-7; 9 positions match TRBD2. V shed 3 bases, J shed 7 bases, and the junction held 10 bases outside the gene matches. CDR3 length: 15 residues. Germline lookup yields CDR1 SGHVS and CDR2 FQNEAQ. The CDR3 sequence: CASSFSGSTAREQYF. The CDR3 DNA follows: TGTGCCAGCAGCTTTAGCGGGAGTACCGCTCGGGAGCAGTACTTC.

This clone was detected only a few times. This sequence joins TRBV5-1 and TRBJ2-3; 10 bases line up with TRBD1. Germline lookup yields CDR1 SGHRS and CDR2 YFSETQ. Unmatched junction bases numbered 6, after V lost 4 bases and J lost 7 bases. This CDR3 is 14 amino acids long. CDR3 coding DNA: TGCGCCAGCAGCATAAGACAGGGGGCAAATACGCAGTATTTT. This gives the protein CASSIRQGANTQYF.

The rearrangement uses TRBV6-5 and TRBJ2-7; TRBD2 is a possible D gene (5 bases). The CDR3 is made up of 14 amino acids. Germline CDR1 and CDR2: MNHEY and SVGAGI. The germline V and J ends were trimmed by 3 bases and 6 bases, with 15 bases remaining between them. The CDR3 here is CASSYGLTAGEQYF. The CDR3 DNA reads TGTGCCAGCAGTTATGGACTCACCGCGGGCGAGCAGTACTTC.

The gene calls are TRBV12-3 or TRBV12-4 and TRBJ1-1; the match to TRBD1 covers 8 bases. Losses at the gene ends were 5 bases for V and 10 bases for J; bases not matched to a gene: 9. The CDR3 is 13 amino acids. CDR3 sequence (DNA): TGTGCCAGCAGTGGACAGGGAGTTGGTGGAGCTTTCTTT. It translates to CASSGQGVGGAFF.

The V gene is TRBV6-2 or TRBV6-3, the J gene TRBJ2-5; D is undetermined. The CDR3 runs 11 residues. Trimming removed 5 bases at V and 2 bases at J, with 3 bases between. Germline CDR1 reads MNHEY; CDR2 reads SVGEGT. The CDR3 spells CASSVQETQYF. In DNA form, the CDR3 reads TGTGCCAGCAGTGTACAAGAGACCCAGTACTTC.

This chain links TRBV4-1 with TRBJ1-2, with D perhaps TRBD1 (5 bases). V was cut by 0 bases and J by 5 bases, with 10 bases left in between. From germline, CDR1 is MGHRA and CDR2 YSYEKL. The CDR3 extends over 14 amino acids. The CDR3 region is CASSQEQGEYGYTF. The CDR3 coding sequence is TGCGCCAGCAGCCAAGAGCAGGGTGAATATGGCTACACCTTC.

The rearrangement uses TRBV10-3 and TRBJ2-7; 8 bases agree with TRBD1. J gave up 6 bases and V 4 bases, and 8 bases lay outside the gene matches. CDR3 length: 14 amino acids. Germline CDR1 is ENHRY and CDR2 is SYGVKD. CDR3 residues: CAISGGTGIGEQYF. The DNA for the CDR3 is TGTGCCATCAGTGGAGGGACAGGCATTGGCGAGCAGTACTTC.

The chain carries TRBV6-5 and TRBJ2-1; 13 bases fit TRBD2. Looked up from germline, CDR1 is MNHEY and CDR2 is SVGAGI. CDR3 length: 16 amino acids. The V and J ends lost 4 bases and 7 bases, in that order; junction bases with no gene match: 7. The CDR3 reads CASSSAGLAGWNEQFF. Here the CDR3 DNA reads TGTGCCAGCAGTTCGGCGGGACTAGCGGGATGGAATGAGCAGTTCTTC.

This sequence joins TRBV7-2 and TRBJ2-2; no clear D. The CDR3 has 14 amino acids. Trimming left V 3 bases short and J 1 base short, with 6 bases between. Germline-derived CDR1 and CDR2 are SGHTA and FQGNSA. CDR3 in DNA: TGTGCCAGCAGCTTCCAGCGGAACACCGGGGAGCTGTTTTTT. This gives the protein CASSFQRNTGELFF. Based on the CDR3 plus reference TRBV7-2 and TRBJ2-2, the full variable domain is GAGVSQSPSNKVTEKGKDVELRCDPISGHTALYWYRQSLGQGLEFLIYFQGNSAPDKSGLPSDRFSAERTGGSVSTLTIQRTQQEDSAVYLCASSFQRNTGELFFGEGSRLTVL.

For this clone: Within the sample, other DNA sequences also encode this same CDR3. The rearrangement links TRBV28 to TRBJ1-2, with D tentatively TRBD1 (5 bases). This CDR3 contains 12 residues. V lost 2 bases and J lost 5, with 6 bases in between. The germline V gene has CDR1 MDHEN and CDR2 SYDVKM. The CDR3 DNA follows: TGTGCCAGCAGTTTAGCAGGGTATGGCTACACCTTC. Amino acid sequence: CASSLAGYGYTF.

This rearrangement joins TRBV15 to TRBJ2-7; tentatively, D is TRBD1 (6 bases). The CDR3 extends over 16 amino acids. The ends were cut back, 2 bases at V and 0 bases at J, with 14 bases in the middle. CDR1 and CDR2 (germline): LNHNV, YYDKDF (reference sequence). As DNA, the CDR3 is TGTGCCACCAGCAGACAGGGGCCCTCCAGCTCCTACGAGCAGTACTTC. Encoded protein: CATSRQGPSSSYEQYF. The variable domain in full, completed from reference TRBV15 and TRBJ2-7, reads DAMVIQNPRYQVTQFGKPVTLSCSQTLNHNVMYWYQQKSSQAPKLLFHYYDKDFNNEADTPDNFQSRRPNTSFCFLDIRSPGLGDTAMYLCATSRQGPSSSYEQYFGPGTRLTVT.

The CDR3 protein is CASSSPQGANTEAFF. CDR3 DNA: TGTGCCAGTAGTAGCCCACAGGGGGCAAACACTGAAGCTTTCTTT. This chain links TRBV19 with TRBJ1-1, with TRBD1 identical over 9 bases. The CDR3 has 15 amino acids. The V gene end was trimmed by 4 bases and the J gene end by 2 bases; junction bases not matched to a gene: 5. CDR1 is LNHDA and CDR2 is SQIVND in the germline V gene (reference sequence).